These T cell receptor beta chains were read from a single sample in a study of T-cell memory formation after mild COVID-19. TCRdb reanalysed the 5' RACE reads using MiXCR and keeps one entry per CDR3 protein. Here the sample spans about 400,000 distinct CDR3 sequences, 20% to 30% being singletons. The material sequenced was PBMCs or a T cell subset sorted from them (not recorded which). The receptors here all came from an adult woman who had mild COVID-19 (a few samples of this study predate the infection). Cell type and time point are not known. Both conserved end residues are part of each CDR3. Each record gives: D gene, clone size, J gene, V gene, CDR3 DNA, CDR3 protein. D genes are given only for firm matches. The size of a clone is reported for some rows only, either as once, few or many, or as a class for expanded clones.

d_call: NA; clone_size: NA; j_call: TRBJ1-6; v_call: TRBV7-2; cdr3_nt: TGTGCCAGCAGCTCGACGGGGACCTCACCCCTCCACTTT; cdr3_aa: CASSSTGTSPLHF
d_call: NA; clone_size: NA; j_call: TRBJ1-2; v_call: TRBV4-3; cdr3_nt: TGCGCCAGCAGCCAAGTGGTGATCAGGGAAACTAACTATGGCTACACCTTC; cdr3_aa: CASSQVVIRETNYGYTF
d_call: NA; clone_size: NA; j_call: TRBJ2-7; v_call: TRBV12-3/TRBV12-4; cdr3_nt: TGTGCCAGCAGTTTGGAGGAGACCTACGAGCAGTACTTC; cdr3_aa: CASSLEETYEQYF
d_call: NA; clone_size: NA; j_call: TRBJ1-1; v_call: TRBV4-1; cdr3_nt: TGCGCCAGCAGCCAATTTGTCGGGGCTGAGTCTGAAGCTTTCTTT; cdr3_aa: CASSQFVGAESEAFF
d_call: NA; clone_size: many; j_call: TRBJ2-2; v_call: TRBV7-8; cdr3_nt: TGTGCCAGCAGCGCCTCTAACACCGGGGAGCTGTTTTTT; cdr3_aa: CASSASNTGELFF
d_call: TRBD2; clone_size: NA; j_call: TRBJ2-1; v_call: TRBV24-1; cdr3_nt: TGTGCCACCAGTGACGAACTAGCGAATGAGCAGTTCTTC; cdr3_aa: CATSDELANEQFF
d_call: NA; clone_size: NA; j_call: TRBJ2-5; v_call: TRBV18; cdr3_nt: TGTGCCAGCTCACCGAGGCCCGGACAGGCGGGGGAGACCCAGTACTTC; cdr3_aa: CASSPRPGQAGETQYF
d_call: NA; clone_size: few; j_call: TRBJ2-7; v_call: TRBV7-2; cdr3_nt: TGTGCCAGCAGCTCGCCCAGGGAAAACTACGAGCAGTACTTC; cdr3_aa: CASSSPRENYEQYF
d_call: TRBD1; clone_size: NA; j_call: TRBJ1-2; v_call: TRBV15; cdr3_nt: TGTGCCACTTTAGGGACCGTACAGGGGGTACGCGGCTACACCTTC; cdr3_aa: CATLGTVQGVRGYTF
d_call: NA; clone_size: many; j_call: TRBJ1-5; v_call: TRBV5-1; cdr3_nt: TGCGCCAGCAGCTTGGAGGGTTATCAGCCCCAGCATTTT; cdr3_aa: CASSLEGYQPQHF
d_call: NA; clone_size: NA; j_call: TRBJ2-7; v_call: TRBV7-2; cdr3_nt: TGTGCCAGCAGCTTAGGTGCAGATTCCTACGAGCAGTACTTC; cdr3_aa: CASSLGADSYEQYF
d_call: NA; clone_size: many; j_call: TRBJ2-7; v_call: TRBV2; cdr3_nt: TGTGCCAGCAGGCCTCTCGAGCAGTACTTC; cdr3_aa: CASRPLEQYF
d_call: NA; clone_size: few; j_call: TRBJ1-1; v_call: TRBV5-1; cdr3_nt: TGTGCCAGCAGTACCGGGACGGGGAACACTGAAGCTTTCTTT; cdr3_aa: CASSTGTGNTEAFF
d_call: TRBD1; clone_size: few; j_call: TRBJ2-1; v_call: TRBV6-1; cdr3_nt: TGTGCCAGCAGTGCCCGGACAGGGGGTAGTAATGAGCAGTTCTTC; cdr3_aa: CASSARTGGSNEQFF
d_call: NA; clone_size: NA; j_call: TRBJ2-6; v_call: TRBV6-2/TRBV6-3; cdr3_nt: TGTGCCAGCAGTTACTCTGGGCAGGGTCGCTCGGGGGCCAACGTCCTGACTTTC; cdr3_aa: CASSYSGQGRSGANVLTF
d_call: TRBD1; clone_size: few; j_call: TRBJ2-7; v_call: TRBV7-9; cdr3_nt: TGTGCCAGCAGCACGGCCGGGACAGGGGGCGAGCAGTACTTC; cdr3_aa: CASSTAGTGGEQYF
d_call: NA; clone_size: NA; j_call: TRBJ2-3; v_call: TRBV4-1; cdr3_nt: TGCGCCAGCAGCCAAGCTAGTGATGTGTGGGCAGATACGCAGTATTTT; cdr3_aa: CASSQASDVWADTQYF
d_call: TRBD2; clone_size: NA; j_call: TRBJ2-4; v_call: TRBV11-1; cdr3_nt: TGTGCCAACAGGCCTAGCGGGAGCGGTTGGGCGGTTCAAATTCAGTACTTC; cdr3_aa: CANRPSGSGWAVQIQYF
d_call: NA; clone_size: NA; j_call: TRBJ2-7; v_call: TRBV5-6; cdr3_nt: TGTGCCAGCAGCTTGGCCCAAGCATACGAGCAGTACTTC; cdr3_aa: CASSLAQAYEQYF
d_call: NA; clone_size: NA; j_call: TRBJ2-6; v_call: TRBV18; cdr3_nt: TGTGCCAGCTCACTTTCAACGACCGGCTCTGGGGCCAACGTCCTGACTTTC; cdr3_aa: CASSLSTTGSGANVLTF
d_call: NA; clone_size: many; j_call: TRBJ2-3; v_call: TRBV5-1; cdr3_nt: TGCGCCAGCAGCTTTGGAAGTCCCAAGGATACGCAGTATTTT; cdr3_aa: CASSFGSPKDTQYF
d_call: TRBD1; clone_size: NA; j_call: TRBJ1-2; v_call: TRBV27; cdr3_nt: TGTGCCAGCAGCACTCAGGGGACAGCTGCTAACTATGGCTACACCTTC; cdr3_aa: CASSTQGTAANYGYTF
d_call: NA; clone_size: many; j_call: TRBJ2-1; v_call: TRBV11-3; cdr3_nt: TGTGCCAGCAGCTTAGCGGCGCTCGGCGAGCAGTTCTTC; cdr3_aa: CASSLAALGEQFF
d_call: TRBD1; clone_size: NA; j_call: TRBJ1-2; v_call: TRBV20-1; cdr3_nt: TGCAGTGCTAGAGTCGAGGTTGGACAGGGATGGGACTATGGCTACACCTTC; cdr3_aa: CSARVEVGQGWDYGYTF
d_call: NA; clone_size: NA; j_call: TRBJ2-7; v_call: TRBV7-9; cdr3_nt: TGTGCCAGCAGATCTGGGGTGCATTTCGAGCAGTACTTC; cdr3_aa: CASRSGVHFEQYF
d_call: NA; clone_size: NA; j_call: TRBJ1-1; v_call: TRBV4-1; cdr3_nt: TGCGCCAGCAGCCAAGAGGGTACGGTGGGCACTGAAGCTTTCTTT; cdr3_aa: CASSQEGTVGTEAFF